The clone carrying this TCR beta chain showed up just once. What it binds is not known. The data originate from a study of OX40 agonist ivuxolimab in advanced cancers. Profiled with immunoSEQ multiplex PCR; TCRdb holds only in-frame clones, not every one. Here the sample spans approximately 60,000 clones, around 84% being singletons. Trimming took 3 bases from V and 12 from J, leaving 21 bases between them. The CDR3 is 14 residues long. Germline assignment: CDR1 SGHNT and CDR2 YYREEE (reference sequence). Study-level results: Doses of 0.1 to 3.0 mg/kg were accompanied by clonal expansion of CD4+ and CD8+ blood T cells by week 6. Clonal expansion among partial responders at 0.1-3.0 mg/kg ranked near the lowest. Some patients who did not respond also had low normalized T-cell clonal expansion.

V is TRBV5-4 and J is TRBJ1-1, with D perhaps TRBD1 (6 bases). The TCR originated in an adult with an advanced solid tumor such as melanoma, head and neck, liver or kidney cancer. The specimen was CD4+ or CD8+ T cells sorted from blood, collected in a trial of the OX40 agonist ivuxolimab. CDR3: CASSYRGRGEETFF. CDR3 nucleotides: TGTGCCAGCAGCTACCGGGGGCGCGGGGAGGAGACTTTCTTT.